These 6 T cell receptor beta chains came from one sample sequenced in a study of Ad26.COV2.S vaccination and SARS-CoV-2 variants. The method was immunoSEQ multiplex PCR; TCRdb's version includes in-frame clones alone and lacks a portion of them. Here the sample spans about 390,000 clones, about 90% being singletons. Documented treatment: about 20 received Ad26.COV2.S at low or high dose, single or two shots; several received placebo; per-sample allocation not given. It was on day 63 after the first vaccine or placebo injection that samples were taken. The sequencing here drew on peripheral blood, taken in a trial of Ad26.COV2.S vaccine versus placebo. All receptors come from a person between 18 and 65 years old who received the Ad26.COV2.S COVID-19 vaccine or a placebo.

Only one count was recorded for this clone. The genes are TRBV30 and TRBJ2-3; 8 bases are shared with TRBD2. The germline V gene encodes CDR1 GTSNPN and CDR2 SVGIG (reference sequence). The CDR3 runs 15 residues. After removal of 4 bases from V and 0 bases from J, the junction contained 6 bases not matched to a gene. The CDR3 here is CAWILRGVSTDTQYF. The DNA for the CDR3 is TGTGCCTGGATTTTGCGGGGGGTTAGCACAGATACGCAGTATTTT.

The chain links TRBV19 to TRBJ1-6; weak D call: TRBD1 (5 bases). The CDR3 totals 18 residues. Germline V CDR1 and CDR2: LNHDA, SQIVND (reference sequence). Trimming pared 5 bases from V and 5 bases from J, leaving 22 bases between. CDR3: CASSPAWGVWGDNSPLHF. DNA of the CDR3: TGTGCCAGTAGTCCTGCGTGGGGGGTCTGGGGCGATAATTCACCCCTCCACTTT.

On this clone: Other DNA sequences in the sample encode the same CDR3. J is TRBJ2-7 and V is TRBV30; D might be TRBD1 (7 bases). V dropped 0 bases and J dropped 3 bases, with 9 bases sitting between them. From germline, CDR1 is GTSNPN and CDR2 SVGIG (reference sequence). The CDR3 has 13 residues. CDR3 residues: CAWSVQGGYEQYF. The CDR3 region has the DNA TGTGCCTGGAGTGTGCAGGGGGGCTACGAGCAGTACTTC.

The chain carries TRBV10-2 and TRBJ2-7, with D perhaps TRBD2 (6 bases). Germline-derived CDR1 and CDR2 are WSHSY and SAAADI. Trimming removed 1 base from V and 7 bases from J, with 8 bases in between. CDR3 length: 12 amino acids. DNA for the CDR3: TGCGCCAGCAGTGAGTTTGGGGGGGAGCAGTACTTC. Translated, it gives CASSEFGGEQYF.

The chain links TRBV7-6 to TRBJ1-4, with 9 nucleotides matching TRBD1. The germline V gene has CDR1 SGHVS and CDR2 FNYEAQ. CDR3 length equals 16 residues. The V gene end was trimmed by 3 bases and the J gene end by 7 bases; junction bases not matched to a gene: 9. The CDR3 here is CASSLMTGGAPEKLFF. DNA for the CDR3: TGTGCCAGCAGCTTGATGACAGGGGGGGCTCCTGAAAAACTGTTTTTT.

This chain joins TRBV27 and TRBJ2-3; 7 nucleotides match TRBD1. The V gene's germline CDR1 is MNHEY and CDR2 SMNVEV (reference sequence). CDR3 length: 13 residues. Trimming at V came to 2 bases and at J to 4 bases, leaving 0 bases not matched to a gene. CDR3 sequence (DNA): TGTGCCAGCAGTTTAGGGACAGCAGATACGCAGTATTTT. The encoded protein is CASSLGTADTQYF.